The sequence of this TCR beta chain was determined in a study of cytomegalovirus exposure and HLA in healthy donors. General study results and limits: Analysis was carried out at a later point, and it linked a missense DCLRE1C variant to TCR beta V- and J-gene trimming. Accurate predictions that matched the HLA-A and HLA-B alleles of most subjects were reportedly made from TCR beta sequences. Sequence variants that were highly shared formed a cluster that was likely a sequencing artifact.

The PCR ran on 60 Vbeta and 13 Jbeta primers. TCRdb's copy holds only in-frame clones and misses some; the assay was immunoSEQ multiplex PCR. The table shows 150,000 to 200,000 clones, with over 75% occurring only once. In regard to this clone: No antigen is known for it.

Per the germline V gene, CDR1 is SGDLS and CDR2 is YYNGEE. This CDR3 has 16 residues. With 0 bases removed from V and 8 bases from J, the gap between germline ends came to 19 bases. Sequencing used PBMCs. The sequence was collected from a woman aged 50 to 60 in good health and CMV-seronegative. The gene calls are TRBV9 and TRBJ2-3, with TRBD1 as a possible D gene (6 bases). CDR3 nucleotide sequence: TGTGCCAGCAGCGTAGGTGGGCAGGACAGATCGGGTACGCAGTATTTT. It encodes CASSVGGQDRSGTQYF.